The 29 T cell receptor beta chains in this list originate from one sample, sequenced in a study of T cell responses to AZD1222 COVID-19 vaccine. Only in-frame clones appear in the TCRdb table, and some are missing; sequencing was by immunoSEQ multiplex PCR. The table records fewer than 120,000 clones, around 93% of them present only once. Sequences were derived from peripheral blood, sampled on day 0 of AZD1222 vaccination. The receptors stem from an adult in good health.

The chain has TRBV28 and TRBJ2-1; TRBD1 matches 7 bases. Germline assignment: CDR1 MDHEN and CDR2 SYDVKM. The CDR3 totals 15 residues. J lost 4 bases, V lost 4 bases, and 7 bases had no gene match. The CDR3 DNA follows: TGTGCCAGCAGTTCCGGACAGGTACCATACAATGAGCAGTTCTTC. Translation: CASSSGQVPYNEQFF.

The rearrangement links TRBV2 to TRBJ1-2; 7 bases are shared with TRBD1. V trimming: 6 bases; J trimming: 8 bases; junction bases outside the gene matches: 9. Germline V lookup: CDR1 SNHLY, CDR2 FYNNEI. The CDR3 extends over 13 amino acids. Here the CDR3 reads CASSSGTDHGYTF. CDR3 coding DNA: TGTGCCAGCAGCTCGGGGACAGACCACGGCTACACCTTC.

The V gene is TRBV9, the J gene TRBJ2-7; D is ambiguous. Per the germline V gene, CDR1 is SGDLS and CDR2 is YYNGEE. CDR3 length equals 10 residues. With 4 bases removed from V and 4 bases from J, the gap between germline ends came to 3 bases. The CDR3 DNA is TGTGCCAGCAGCCTATACGAGCAGTACTTC. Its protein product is CASSLYEQYF.

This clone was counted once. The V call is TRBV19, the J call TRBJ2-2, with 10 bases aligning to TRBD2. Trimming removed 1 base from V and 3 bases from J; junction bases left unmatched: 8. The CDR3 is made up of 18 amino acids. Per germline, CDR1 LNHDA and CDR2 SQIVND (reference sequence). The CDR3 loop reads CASSIGTSGVLYTGELFF. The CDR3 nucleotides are TGTGCCAGTAGTATAGGAACTAGCGGGGTCCTCTACACCGGGGAGCTGTTTTTT.

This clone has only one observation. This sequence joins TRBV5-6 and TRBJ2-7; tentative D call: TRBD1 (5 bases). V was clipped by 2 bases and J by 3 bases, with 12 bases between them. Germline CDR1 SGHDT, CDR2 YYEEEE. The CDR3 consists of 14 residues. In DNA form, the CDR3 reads TGTGCCAGCAGCTTAGGAGCAGGGTTCTACGAGCAGTACTTC. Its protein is CASSLGAGFYEQYF. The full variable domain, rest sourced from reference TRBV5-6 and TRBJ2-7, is DAGVTQSPTHLIKTRGQQVTLRCSPKSGHDTVSWYQQALGQGPQFIFQYYEEEERQRGNFPDRFSGHQFPNYSSELNVNALLLGDSALYLCASSLGAGFYEQYFGPGTRLTVT.

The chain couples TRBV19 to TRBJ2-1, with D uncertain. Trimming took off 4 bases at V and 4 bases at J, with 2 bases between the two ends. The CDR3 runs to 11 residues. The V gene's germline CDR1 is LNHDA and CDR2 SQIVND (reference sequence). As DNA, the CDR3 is TGTGCCAGTAGTAGGTACAATGAGCAGTTCTTC. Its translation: CASSRYNEQFF.

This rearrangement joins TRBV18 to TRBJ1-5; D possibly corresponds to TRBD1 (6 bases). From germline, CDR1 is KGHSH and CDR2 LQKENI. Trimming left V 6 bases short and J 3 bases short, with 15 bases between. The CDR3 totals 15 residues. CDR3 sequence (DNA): TGTGCCAGCTCCCTGGGGCAGGGGATCAATCAGCCCCAGCATTTT. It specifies CASSLGQGINQPQHF.

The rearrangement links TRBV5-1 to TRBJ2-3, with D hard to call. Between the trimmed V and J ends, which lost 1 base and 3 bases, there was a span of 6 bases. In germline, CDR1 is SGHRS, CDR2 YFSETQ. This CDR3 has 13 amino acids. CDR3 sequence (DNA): TGCGCCAGCAGCTTGAGGGTGACAGATACGCAGTATTTT. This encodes CASSLRVTDTQYF.

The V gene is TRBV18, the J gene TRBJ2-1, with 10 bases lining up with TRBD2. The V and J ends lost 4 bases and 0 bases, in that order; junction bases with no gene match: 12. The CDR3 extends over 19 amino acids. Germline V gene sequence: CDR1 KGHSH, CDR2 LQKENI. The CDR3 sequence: CASSRVRAGGESSYNEQFF. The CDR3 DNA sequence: TGTGCCAGCTCACGCGTTCGAGCGGGGGGGGAAAGCTCCTACAATGAGCAGTTCTTC.

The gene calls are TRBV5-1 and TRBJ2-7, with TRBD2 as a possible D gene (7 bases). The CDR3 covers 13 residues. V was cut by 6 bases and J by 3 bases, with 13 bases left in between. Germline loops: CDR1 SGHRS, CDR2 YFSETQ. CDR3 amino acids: CASTIGGGYEQYF. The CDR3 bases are TGCGCCAGCACCATAGGGGGGGGCTACGAGCAGTACTTC.

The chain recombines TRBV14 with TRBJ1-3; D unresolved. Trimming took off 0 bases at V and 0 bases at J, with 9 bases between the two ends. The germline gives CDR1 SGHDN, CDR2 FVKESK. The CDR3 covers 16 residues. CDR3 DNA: TGTGCCAGCAGCCAAGAGACCAGTAGCTCTGGAAACACCATATATTTT. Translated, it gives CASSQETSSSGNTIYF.

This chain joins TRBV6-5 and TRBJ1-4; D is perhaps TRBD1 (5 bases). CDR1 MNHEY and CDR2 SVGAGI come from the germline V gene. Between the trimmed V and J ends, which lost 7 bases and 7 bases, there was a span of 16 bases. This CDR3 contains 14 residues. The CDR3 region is CASKTGPSGEKLFF. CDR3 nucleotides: TGTGCCAGCAAAACGGGGCCCTCCGGTGAAAAACTGTTTTTT.

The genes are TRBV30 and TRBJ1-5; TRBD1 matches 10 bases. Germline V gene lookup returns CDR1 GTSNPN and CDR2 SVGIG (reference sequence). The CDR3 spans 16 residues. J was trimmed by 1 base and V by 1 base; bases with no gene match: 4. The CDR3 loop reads CAWSGTGGRSNQPQHF. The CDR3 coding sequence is TGTGCCTGGAGTGGGACAGGGGGAAGGAGCAATCAGCCCCAGCATTTT.

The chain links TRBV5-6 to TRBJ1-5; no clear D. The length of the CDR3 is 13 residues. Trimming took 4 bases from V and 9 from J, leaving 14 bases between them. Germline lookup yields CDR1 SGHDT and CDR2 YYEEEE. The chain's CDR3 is CASSMSPGGPQHF. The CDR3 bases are TGTGCCAGCAGCATGAGCCCGGGCGGGCCCCAGCATTTT.

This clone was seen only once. Here the CDR3 reads CASSVAGGIDTQYF. In DNA, the CDR3 is TGTGCCAGCAGTGTAGCGGGGGGAATAGATACGCAGTATTTT. V and J are TRBV6-1 and TRBJ2-3; 10 bases are a match to TRBD2. The CDR3 sequence is 14 residues long. Germline assignment: CDR1 MNHNS and CDR2 SASEGT. With V trimmed by 4 bases and J by 5 bases, 3 bases remained unmatched.

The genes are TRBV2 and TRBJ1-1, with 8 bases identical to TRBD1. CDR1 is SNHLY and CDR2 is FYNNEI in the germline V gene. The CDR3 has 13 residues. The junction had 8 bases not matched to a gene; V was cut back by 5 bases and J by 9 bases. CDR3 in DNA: TGTGCCAGCAGTCAGGGGGCTACCCCCCAAGCTTTCTTT. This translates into CASSQGATPQAFF.

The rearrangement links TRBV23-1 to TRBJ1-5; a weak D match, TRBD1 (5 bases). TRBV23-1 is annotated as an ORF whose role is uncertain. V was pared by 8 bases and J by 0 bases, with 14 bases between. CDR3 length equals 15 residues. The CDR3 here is CASSRGGGSNQPQHF. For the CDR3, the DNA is TGCGCCAGCTCGCGGGGGGGTGGTAGCAATCAGCCCCAGCATTTT.

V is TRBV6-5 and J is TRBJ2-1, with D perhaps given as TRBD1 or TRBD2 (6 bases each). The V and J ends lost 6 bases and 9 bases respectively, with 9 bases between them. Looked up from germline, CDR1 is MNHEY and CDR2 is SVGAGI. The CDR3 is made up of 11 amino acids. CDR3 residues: CASRRGVEQFF. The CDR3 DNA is TGTGCCAGCAGAAGGGGGGTTGAGCAGTTCTTC.

The DNA for the CDR3 is TGTGCCAGCAGCCCAGATGGGGGTTACGAGCAGTACTTC. Translation: CASSPDGGYEQYF. The chain links TRBV9 to TRBJ2-7; D may be TRBD1 or TRBD2 (5 bases each). The CDR3 sequence is 13 residues long. Germline V gene lookup returns CDR1 SGDLS and CDR2 YYNGEE. Trimming took 4 bases from V and 4 from J, leaving 12 bases between them.

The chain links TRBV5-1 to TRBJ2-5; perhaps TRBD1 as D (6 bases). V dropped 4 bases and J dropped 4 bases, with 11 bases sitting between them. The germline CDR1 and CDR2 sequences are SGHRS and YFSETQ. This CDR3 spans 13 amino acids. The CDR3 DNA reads TGCGCCAGCAGCCCACAGGGCTTAGAGACCCAGTACTTC. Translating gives CASSPQGLETQYF.

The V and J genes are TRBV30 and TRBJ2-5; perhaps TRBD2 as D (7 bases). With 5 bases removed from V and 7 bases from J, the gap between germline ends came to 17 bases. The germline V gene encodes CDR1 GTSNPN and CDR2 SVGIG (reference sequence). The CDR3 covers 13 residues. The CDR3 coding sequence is TGTGCCTGGGAGGGGGGGGGCTCTGGGACCCAGTACTTC. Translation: CAWEGGGSGTQYF.

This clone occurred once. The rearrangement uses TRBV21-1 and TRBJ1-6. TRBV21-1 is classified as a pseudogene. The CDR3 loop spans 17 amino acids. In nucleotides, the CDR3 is TGTGCCAGCAGCGATAGGGAAGTCAGCTCCTATAATTCACCCCTCCACTTT. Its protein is CASSDREVSSYNSPLHF.

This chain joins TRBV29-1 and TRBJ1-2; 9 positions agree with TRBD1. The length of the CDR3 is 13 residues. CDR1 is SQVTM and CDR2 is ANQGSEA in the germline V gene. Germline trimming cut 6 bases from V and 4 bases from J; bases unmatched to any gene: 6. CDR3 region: CSVRQGGGYGYTF. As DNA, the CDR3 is TGCAGCGTCCGACAGGGGGGAGGCTATGGCTACACCTTC.

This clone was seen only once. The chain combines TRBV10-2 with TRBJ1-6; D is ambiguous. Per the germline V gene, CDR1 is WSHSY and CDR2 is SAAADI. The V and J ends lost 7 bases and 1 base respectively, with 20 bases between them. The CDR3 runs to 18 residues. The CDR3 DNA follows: TGCGCCAGCATGGAGACGTCGTGGGGTGGTTCCTATAATTCACCCCTCCACTTT. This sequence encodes CASMETSWGGSYNSPLHF.

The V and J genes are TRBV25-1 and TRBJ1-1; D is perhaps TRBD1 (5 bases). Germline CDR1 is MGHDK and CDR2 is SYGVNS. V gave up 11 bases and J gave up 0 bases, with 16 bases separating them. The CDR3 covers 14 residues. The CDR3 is CAPWGRVLNTEAFF. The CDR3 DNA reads TGTGCCCCTTGGGGGAGGGTTTTGAACACTGAAGCTTTCTTT.

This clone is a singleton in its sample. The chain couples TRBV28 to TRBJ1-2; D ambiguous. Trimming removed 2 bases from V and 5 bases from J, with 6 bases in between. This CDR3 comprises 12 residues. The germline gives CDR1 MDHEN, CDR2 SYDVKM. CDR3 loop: CASSLKAYGYTF. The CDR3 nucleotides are TGTGCCAGCAGTTTAAAAGCATATGGCTACACCTTC.

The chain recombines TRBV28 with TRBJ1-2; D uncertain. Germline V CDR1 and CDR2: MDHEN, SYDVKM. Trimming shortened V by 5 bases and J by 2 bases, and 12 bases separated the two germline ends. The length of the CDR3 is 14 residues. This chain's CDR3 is CASSPRTPNYGYTF. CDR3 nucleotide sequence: TGTGCCAGCAGTCCCCGCACTCCAAACTATGGCTACACCTTC.

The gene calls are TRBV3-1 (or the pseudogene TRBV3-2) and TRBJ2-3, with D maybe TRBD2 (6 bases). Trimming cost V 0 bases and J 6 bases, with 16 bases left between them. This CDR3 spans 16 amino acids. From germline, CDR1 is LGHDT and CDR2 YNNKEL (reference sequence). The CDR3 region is CASSQDLRGGTDTQYF. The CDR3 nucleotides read TGTGCCAGCAGCCAAGATCTGCGAGGAGGGACTGATACGCAGTATTTT.

Here the CDR3 reads CASSLGGQVEQFF. In DNA, the CDR3 is TGTGCCAGCAGTTTGGGGGGGCAGGTTGAGCAGTTCTTC. The J gene is TRBJ2-1, the V gene TRBV28, with a tentative D call TRBD2 (7 bases). The CDR3 has 13 amino acids. The germline CDR1 and CDR2 sequences are MDHEN and SYDVKM. V was trimmed by 3 bases and J by 9 bases, leaving 12 bases between them.